Presented here are 6 T cell receptor beta chains from one specimen sequenced in a study of blood T cell repertoires in COVID-19. Data came from immunoSEQ multiplex PCR; TCRdb stores just in-frame clones and leaves some out. This table holds around 100,000 clones, less than 85% found once. Sequencing input: peripheral blood. These receptors were obtained from a woman in her sixties with acute or convalescent COVID-19.

This clone was recorded once. The chain combines TRBV30 with TRBJ1-4; the D gene is possibly TRBD1 (6 bases). Looked up from germline, CDR1 is GTSNPN and CDR2 is SVGIG (reference sequence). Trimming shortened V by 2 bases and J by 5 bases, and 9 bases separated the two germline ends. There are 13 residues in the CDR3. The CDR3: CAWSLRGNEKLFF. CDR3 DNA sequence: TGTGCCTGGAGTCTAAGGGGGAATGAAAAACTGTTTTTT. Based on the CDR3 plus reference TRBV30 and TRBJ1-4, the full variable domain is SQTIHQWPATLVQPVGSPLSLECTVEGTSNPNLYWYRQAAGRGLQLLFYSVGIGQISSEVPQNLSASRPQDRQFILSSKKLLLSDSGFYLCAWSLRGNEKLFFGSGTQLSVL.

The chain couples TRBV6-5 to TRBJ1-6, with D perhaps matching TRBD1 (6 bases). V gave up 5 bases and J gave up 7 bases, with 12 bases separating them. The CDR3 has 14 amino acids. In germline, CDR1 is MNHEY, CDR2 SVGAGI. CDR3: CASSPQGANSPLHF. As DNA, the CDR3 is TGTGCCAGCAGTCCACAGGGAGCCAATTCACCCCTCCACTTT.

The rearrangement links TRBV19 to TRBJ1-5; D remains ambiguous. The germline gives CDR1 LNHDA, CDR2 SQIVND (reference sequence). Trimming removed 8 bases at V and 2 bases at J, with 16 bases between. This CDR3 has 15 residues. CDR3 sequence (DNA): TGTGCCAGTCTCTCCGGTCCGGGTGGCAATCAGCCCCAGCATTTT. Encoded protein: CASLSGPGGNQPQHF.

V and J are TRBV6-2 or TRBV6-3 and TRBJ1-5; a weak D match, TRBD1 (6 bases). The germline V and J ends were trimmed by 2 bases and 7 bases, with 9 bases remaining between them. CDR1 and CDR2 (germline): MNHEY, SVGEGT. The CDR3 consists of 13 residues. For the CDR3, the DNA is TGTGCCAGCAGTTACACAGGGCCGCAGCCCCAGCATTTT. It translates to CASSYTGPQPQHF.

J is TRBJ2-1 and V is TRBV7-2; 9 nucleotides align to TRBD2. The V segment lost 1 base and the J segment 5 bases; nucleotides outside the gene matches: 9. Germline assignment: CDR1 SGHTA and CDR2 FQGNSA. CDR3 size: 17 residues. CDR3 nucleotide sequence: TGTGCCAGCAGCTTAGGGTCCATAGCGGGGGTGAACAATGAGCAGTTCTTC. Amino acid sequence: CASSLGSIAGVNNEQFF.

The chain uses TRBV4-2 and TRBJ1-5; 9 bases fit TRBD1. Trimming cost V 3 bases and J 6 bases; bases outside gene matches: 12. Germline CDR1 LGHNA, CDR2 YNFKEQ. There are 17 residues in the CDR3. The CDR3 DNA sequence: TGTGCCAGCAGCCAGATAGGGGGGACAGGGTTCGGTCAGCCCCAGCATTTT. This gives the protein CASSQIGGTGFGQPQHF.